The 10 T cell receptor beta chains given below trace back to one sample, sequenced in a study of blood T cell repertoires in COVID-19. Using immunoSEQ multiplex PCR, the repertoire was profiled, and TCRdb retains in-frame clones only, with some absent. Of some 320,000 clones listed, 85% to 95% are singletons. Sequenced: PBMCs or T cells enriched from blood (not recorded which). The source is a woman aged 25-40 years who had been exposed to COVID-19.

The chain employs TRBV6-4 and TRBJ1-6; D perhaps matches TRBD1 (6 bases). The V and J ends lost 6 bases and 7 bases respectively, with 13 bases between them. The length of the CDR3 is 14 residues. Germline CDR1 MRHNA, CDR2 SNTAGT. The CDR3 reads CASSAGAGNSPLHF. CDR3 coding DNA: TGTGCCAGCAGCGCGGGGGCAGGCAATTCACCCCTCCACTTT.

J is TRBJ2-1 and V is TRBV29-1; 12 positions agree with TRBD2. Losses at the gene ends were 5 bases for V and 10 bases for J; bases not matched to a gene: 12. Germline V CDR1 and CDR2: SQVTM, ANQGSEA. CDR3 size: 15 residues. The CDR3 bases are TGCAGCGTTACGGTTCGACTAGCGGGGGTAAAAGAGCAGTTCTTC. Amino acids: CSVTVRLAGVKEQFF.

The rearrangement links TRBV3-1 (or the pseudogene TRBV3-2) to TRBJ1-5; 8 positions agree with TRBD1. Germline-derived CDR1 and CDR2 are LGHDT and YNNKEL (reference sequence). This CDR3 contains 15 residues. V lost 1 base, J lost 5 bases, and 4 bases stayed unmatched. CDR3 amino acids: CASSQADRGDQPQHF. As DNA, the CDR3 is TGTGCCAGCAGCCAAGCCGACAGGGGCGATCAGCCCCAGCATTTT.

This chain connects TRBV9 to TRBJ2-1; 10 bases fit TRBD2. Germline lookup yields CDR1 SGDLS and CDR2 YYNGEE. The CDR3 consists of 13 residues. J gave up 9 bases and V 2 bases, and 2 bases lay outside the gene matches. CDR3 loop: CASSVGTSVEQFF. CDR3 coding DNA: TGTGCCAGCAGCGTCGGGACTAGCGTTGAGCAGTTCTTC.

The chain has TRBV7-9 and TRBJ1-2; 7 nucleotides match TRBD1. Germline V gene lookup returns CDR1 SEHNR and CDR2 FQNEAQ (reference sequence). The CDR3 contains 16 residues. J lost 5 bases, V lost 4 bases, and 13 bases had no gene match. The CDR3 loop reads CASSSPDRSLSYGYTF. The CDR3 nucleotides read TGTGCCAGCAGCTCTCCGGACAGGAGCTTATCTTATGGCTACACCTTC.

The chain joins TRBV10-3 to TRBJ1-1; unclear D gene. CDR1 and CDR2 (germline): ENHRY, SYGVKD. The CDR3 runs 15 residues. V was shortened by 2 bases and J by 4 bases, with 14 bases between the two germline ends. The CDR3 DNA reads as TGTGCCATCAGTGAGGGACGAGGGCTGGGCACTGAAGCTTTCTTT. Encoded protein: CAISEGRGLGTEAFF.

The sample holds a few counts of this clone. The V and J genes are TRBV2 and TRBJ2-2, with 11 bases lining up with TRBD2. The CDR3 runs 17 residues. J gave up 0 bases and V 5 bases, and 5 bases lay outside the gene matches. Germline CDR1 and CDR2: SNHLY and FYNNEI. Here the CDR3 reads CASSQTSGDSNTGELFF. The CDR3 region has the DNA TGTGCCAGCAGTCAGACTAGCGGGGATTCGAACACCGGGGAGCTGTTTTTT. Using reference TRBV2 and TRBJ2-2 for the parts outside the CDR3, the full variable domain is EPEVTQTPSHQVTQMGQEVILRCVPISNHLYFYWYRQILGQKVEFLVSFYNNEISEKSEIFDDQFSVERPDGSNFTLKIRSTKLEDSAMYFCASSQTSGDSNTGELFFGEGSRLTVL.

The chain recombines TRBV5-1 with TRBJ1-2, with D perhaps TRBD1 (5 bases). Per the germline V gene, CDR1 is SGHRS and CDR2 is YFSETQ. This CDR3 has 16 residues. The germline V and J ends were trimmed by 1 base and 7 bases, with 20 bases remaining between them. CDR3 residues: CASSLYSGGQHRGYTF. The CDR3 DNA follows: TGCGCCAGCAGCTTGTATTCAGGTGGACAACACCGTGGCTACACCTTC.

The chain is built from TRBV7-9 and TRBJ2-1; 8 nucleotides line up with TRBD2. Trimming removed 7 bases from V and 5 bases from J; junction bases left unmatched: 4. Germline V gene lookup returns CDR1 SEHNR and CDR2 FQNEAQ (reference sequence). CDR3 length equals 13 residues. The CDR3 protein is CASTRGADNEQFF. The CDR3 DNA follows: TGTGCCAGCACGCGGGGGGCCGACAATGAGCAGTTCTTC.

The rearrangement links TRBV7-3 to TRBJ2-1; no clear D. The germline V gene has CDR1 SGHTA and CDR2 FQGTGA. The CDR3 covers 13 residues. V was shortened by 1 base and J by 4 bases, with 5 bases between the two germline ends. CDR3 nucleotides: TGTGCCAGCAGCTTAAACAGTTACAATGAGCAGTTCTTC. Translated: CASSLNSYNEQFF.